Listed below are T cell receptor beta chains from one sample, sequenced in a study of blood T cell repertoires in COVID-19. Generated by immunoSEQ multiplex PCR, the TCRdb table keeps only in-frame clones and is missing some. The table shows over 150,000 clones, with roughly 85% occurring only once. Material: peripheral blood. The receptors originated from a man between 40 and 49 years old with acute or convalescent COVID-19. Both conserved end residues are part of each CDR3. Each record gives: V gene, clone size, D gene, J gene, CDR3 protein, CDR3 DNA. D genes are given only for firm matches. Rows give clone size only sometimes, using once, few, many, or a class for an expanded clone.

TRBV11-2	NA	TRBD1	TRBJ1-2	CASSETGLYGYTF	TGTGCCAGCAGCGAGACAGGGCTCTATGGCTACACCTTC
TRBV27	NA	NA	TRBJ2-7	CASSSSTGPYEQYF	TGTGCCAGCAGTTCCAGTACAGGGCCCTACGAGCAGTACTTC
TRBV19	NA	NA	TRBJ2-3	CASSEVRGYTDTQYF	TGTGCCAGTAGTGAGGTCAGAGGTTACACAGATACGCAGTATTTT
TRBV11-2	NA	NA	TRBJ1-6	CASSSRQVYNSPLHF	TGTGCCAGCAGCTCAAGACAGGTCTATAATTCACCCCTCCACTTT
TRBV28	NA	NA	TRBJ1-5	CATSMGRGFSNQPQHF	TGTGCCACCTCCATGGGTAGGGGATTTAGCAATCAGCCCCAGCATTTT
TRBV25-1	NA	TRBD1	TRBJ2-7	CASSEPSGTGTAEQYF	TGTGCCAGCAGTGAACCCTCCGGGACAGGGACGGCCGAGCAGTACTTC
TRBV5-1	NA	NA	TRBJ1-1	CASSLQGMNTEAFF	TGCGCCAGCAGCTTGCAGGGAATGAACACTGAAGCTTTCTTT
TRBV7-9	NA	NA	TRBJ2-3	CASSSVTGLTDTQYF	TGTGCCAGCAGCTCCGTTACGGGACTCACAGATACGCAGTATTTT
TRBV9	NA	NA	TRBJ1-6	CASRAQANNSPLHF	TGTGCCAGCAGGGCACAGGCAAATAATTCACCCCTCCACTTT
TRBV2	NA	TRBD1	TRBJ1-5	CASSQSQGGKSNQPQHF	TGTGCCAGCAGCCAATCCCAGGGGGGAAAAAGCAATCAGCCCCAGCATTTT
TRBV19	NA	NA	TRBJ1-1	CASSITNPGVGAFF	TGTGCCAGTAGTATCACTAATCCGGGGGTTGGCGCTTTCTTT
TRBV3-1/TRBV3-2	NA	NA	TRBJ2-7	CASSQENSEQDEQYF	TGTGCCAGCAGCCAAGAAAATTCAGAACAGGACGAGCAGTACTTC
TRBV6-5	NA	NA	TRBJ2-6	CASTSGGSGANVLTF	TGTGCCAGCACGTCCGGAGGGTCTGGGGCCAACGTCCTGACTTTC
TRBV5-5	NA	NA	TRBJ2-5	CASSLGLQGLRETQYF	TGTGCCAGCAGCTTGGGTCTACAGGGCCTGAGGGAGACCCAGTACTTC
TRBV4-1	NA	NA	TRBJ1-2	CASSLFAGSNYGYTF	TGCGCCAGCAGCCTCTTCGCAGGTAGTAACTATGGCTACACCTTC
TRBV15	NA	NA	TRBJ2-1	CATSRLDGAYNEQFF	TGTGCCACCAGCCGACTAGATGGGGCCTACAATGAGCAGTTCTTC
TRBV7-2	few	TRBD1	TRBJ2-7	CASTEGQGRTLSYEQYF	TGTGCCAGCACCGAGGGACAGGGGAGGACCTTGTCCTACGAGCAGTACTTC
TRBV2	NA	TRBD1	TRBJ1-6	CASGQARESPLHF	TGTGCCAGCGGACAGGCTAGGGAATCACCCCTCCACTTT
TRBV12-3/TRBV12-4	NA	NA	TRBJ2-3	CASSSQGYTQYF	TGTGCCAGCAGTTCCCAGGGCTATACGCAGTATTTT
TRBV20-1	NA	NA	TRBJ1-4	CSASETVRGEKLFF	TGCAGTGCTAGTGAGACTGTTCGGGGGGAAAAACTGTTTTTT
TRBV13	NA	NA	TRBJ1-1	CASSQDRNTEAFF	TGTGCCAGCAGCCAGGACAGAAACACTGAAGCTTTCTTT
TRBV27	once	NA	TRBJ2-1	CASSMGAPYNEQFF	TGTGCCAGCAGTATGGGGGCCCCCTACAATGAGCAGTTCTTC
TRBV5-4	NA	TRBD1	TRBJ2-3	CASSLGAGQGPGFPDTQYF	TGTGCCAGCAGCTTGGGTGCCGGACAGGGGCCGGGGTTCCCAGATACGCAGTATTTT
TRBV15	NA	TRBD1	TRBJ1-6	CATSRDLGQAANSPLHF	TGTGCCACCAGCAGAGATCTAGGACAGGCCGCAAATTCACCCCTCCACTTT
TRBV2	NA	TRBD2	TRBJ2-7	CASIWTSGPYEQYF	TGTGCCAGCATTTGGACTAGCGGGCCCTACGAGCAGTACTTC
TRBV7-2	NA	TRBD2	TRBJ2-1	CASSGQMERGAYNEQFF	TGTGCCAGCAGCGGACAGATGGAGCGGGGGGCCTACAATGAGCAGTTCTTC
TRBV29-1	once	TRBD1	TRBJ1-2	CSATDRVAGYGYTF	TGCAGCGCTACCGACAGGGTTGCAGGCTATGGCTACACCTTC
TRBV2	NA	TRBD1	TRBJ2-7	CASNQQGTSSYEQYF	TGTGCCAGCAATCAACAGGGGACCAGCTCCTACGAGCAGTACTTC
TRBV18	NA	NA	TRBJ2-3	CASSPTEMTDTQYF	TGTGCCAGCTCACCAACAGAAATGACAGATACGCAGTATTTT
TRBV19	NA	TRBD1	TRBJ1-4	CASSISAGGNEKLFF	TGTGCCAGTAGTATCTCGGCAGGGGGCAATGAAAAACTGTTTTTT
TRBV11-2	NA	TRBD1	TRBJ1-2	CASRPTGGTGGYTF	TGTGCCAGCAGACCAACAGGGGGCACGGGTGGCTACACCTTC
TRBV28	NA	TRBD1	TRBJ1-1	CASSLGPGQGNTEAFF	TGTGCCAGCAGTTTAGGTCCAGGACAGGGAAACACTGAAGCTTTCTTT
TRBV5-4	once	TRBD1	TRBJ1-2	CASSLGQGSGYTF	TGTGCCAGCAGCTTGGGACAGGGGTCCGGCTACACCTTC
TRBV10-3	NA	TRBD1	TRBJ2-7	CAISESGQGVHEQYF	TGTGCCATCAGTGAGTCGGGACAGGGCGTCCACGAGCAGTACTTC
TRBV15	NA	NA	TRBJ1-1	CATSRDRVNTEAFF	TGTGCCACCAGCAGAGACAGGGTGAACACTGAAGCTTTCTTT
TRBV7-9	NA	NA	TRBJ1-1	CASSLGSLREAFF	TGTGCCAGCAGCTTAGGCTCCTTGCGAGAAGCTTTCTTT
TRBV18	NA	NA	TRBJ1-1	CASSPPSSNTEAFF	TGTGCCAGCTCACCACCCTCGAGTAACACTGAAGCTTTCTTT
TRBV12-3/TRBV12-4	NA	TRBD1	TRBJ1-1	CASSSDRGEAFF	TGTGCCAGCAGCTCCGACAGGGGAGAAGCTTTCTTT
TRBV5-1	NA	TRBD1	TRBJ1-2	CASSSTGGSNYGYTF	TGCGCCAGCAGCTCGACAGGGGGCTCTAACTATGGCTACACCTTC
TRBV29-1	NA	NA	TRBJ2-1	CSVESSSSYNEQFF	TGCAGCGTTGAATCTAGCAGCTCCTACAATGAGCAGTTCTTC
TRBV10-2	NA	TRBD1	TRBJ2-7	CASSPDRGPTYEQYF	TGCGCCAGCAGTCCAGACAGGGGGCCTACCTACGAGCAGTACTTC
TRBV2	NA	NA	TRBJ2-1	CASTRARDEQFF	TGTGCCAGCACAAGGGCCAGGGATGAGCAGTTCTTC
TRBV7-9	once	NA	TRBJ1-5	CASSQQGGDQPQHF	TGTGCCAGCAGCCAACAGGGTGGGGATCAGCCCCAGCATTTT
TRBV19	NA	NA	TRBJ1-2	CASRKYTGPYGYTF	TGTGCCAGTAGAAAGTATACAGGCCCCTATGGCTACACCTTC
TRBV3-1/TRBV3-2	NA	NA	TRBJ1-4	CASSPREEKLFF	TGTGCCAGCAGCCCCCGAGAGGAAAAACTGTTTTTT
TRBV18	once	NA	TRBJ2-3	CASSPLTGVITDTQYF	TGTGCCAGCTCCCCCCTTACGGGGGTGATCACAGATACGCAGTATTTT
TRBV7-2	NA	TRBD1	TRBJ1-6	CASTASWQGAVSYNSPLHF	TGTGCCAGCACCGCCTCTTGGCAGGGGGCAGTTTCCTATAATTCACCCCTCCACTTT
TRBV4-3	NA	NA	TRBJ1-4	CASSQANDRGEKLFF	TGCGCCAGCAGCCAAGCCAACGACCGGGGGGAAAAACTGTTTTTT
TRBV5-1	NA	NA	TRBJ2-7	CASSEGTGYEQYF	TGCGCCAGCAGCGAGGGGACTGGCTACGAGCAGTACTTC
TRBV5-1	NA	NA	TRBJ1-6	CASSLDAGQPNSPLHF	TGCGCCAGCAGCTTGGATGCAGGACAACCAAATTCACCCCTCCACTTT
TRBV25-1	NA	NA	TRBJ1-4	CASSVAGGNEKLFF	TGTGCCAGCAGTGTAGCGGGGGGTAATGAAAAACTGTTTTTT